The subject of this entry is one TCR beta chain. This CDR3 region has 15 residues. Germline-derived CDR1 and CDR2 are SGHTA and FQGNSA. V dropped 5 bases and J dropped 2 bases, with 13 bases sitting between them. The record originates from a study of T cell repertoires in cytomegalovirus infection. About the research overall: TCR beta signatures that were public indicated CMV infection and matching HLA type.

One entry per CDR3 protein, called by TCRdb with MiXCR from the reads. Of over 150,000 distinct CDR3 sequences in the sample, under 15% are singletons; the top ten hold 25% to 30%. The chain carries TRBV7-2 and TRBJ1-5; D is unclear. The source is a human donor in good health (CMV status not recorded). Some clones in this sample may be carry-over from other donors' samples. The sample comprised PBMCs. The CDR3 region is CASSPRAAGNQPQHF. DNA of the CDR3: TGTGCCAGCAGCCCGCGGGCGGCGGGCAATCAGCCCCAGCATTTT.